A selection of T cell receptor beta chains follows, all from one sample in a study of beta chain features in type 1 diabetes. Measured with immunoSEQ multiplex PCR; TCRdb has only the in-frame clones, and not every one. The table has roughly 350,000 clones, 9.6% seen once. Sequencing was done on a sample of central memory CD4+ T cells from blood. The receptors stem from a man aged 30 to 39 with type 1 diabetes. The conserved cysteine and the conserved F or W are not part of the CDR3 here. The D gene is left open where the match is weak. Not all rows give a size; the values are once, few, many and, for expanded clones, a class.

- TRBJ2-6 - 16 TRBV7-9 ASSSGTRGFSGANVLT
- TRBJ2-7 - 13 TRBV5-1 ASSSTDRGNYEQY
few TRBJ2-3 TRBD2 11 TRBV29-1 SSLRESTDTQY
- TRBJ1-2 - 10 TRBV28 ASSFGRDGYT
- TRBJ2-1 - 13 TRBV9 ASSPSPVSYNEQF
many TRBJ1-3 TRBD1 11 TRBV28 AGRQGPGNTIY
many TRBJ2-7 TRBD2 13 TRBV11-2 ASSLLASGRGEQY
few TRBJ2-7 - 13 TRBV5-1 ASSLEGGSLYEQY
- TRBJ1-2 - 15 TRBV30 AWRGGRGGQDDYGYT
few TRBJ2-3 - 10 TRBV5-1 ASSPGENTQY
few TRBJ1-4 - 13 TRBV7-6 ASSLGGQSDEKLF
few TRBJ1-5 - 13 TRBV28 ASRPQSGRQWAQH
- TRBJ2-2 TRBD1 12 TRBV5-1 ASSLQGATGELF
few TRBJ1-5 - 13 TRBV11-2 ASSFGTTGDQPQH
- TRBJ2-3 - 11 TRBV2 ASLPAGTDTQY
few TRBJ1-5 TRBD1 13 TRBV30 AWSEGQGIDQPQH
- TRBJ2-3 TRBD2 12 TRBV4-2 ASSFTSGTDTQY
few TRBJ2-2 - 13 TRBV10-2 ATRWGPANTGELF
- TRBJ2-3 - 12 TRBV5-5 ASGRLAGPDTQY
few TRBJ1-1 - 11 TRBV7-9 ASSLDTYTEAF
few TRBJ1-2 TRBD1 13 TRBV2 ASSGQDRGHYGYT
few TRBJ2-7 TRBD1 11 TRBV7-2 ASSLQGAHEQY
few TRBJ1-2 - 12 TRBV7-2 ASSQQGYSLGYT
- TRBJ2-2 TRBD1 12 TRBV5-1 ASGEGAITGELF
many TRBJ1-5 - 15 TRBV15 ATSRGGGGESNQPQH
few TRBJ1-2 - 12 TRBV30 AWMIQSGIGRNT
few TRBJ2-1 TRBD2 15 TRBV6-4 ASQQLAGGPASNEQF
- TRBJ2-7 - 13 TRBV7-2 ASSLAETPTYEQY
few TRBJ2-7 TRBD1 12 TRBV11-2 ASSSGTGNYEQY
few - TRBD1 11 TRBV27 ASSWGTGGEQY
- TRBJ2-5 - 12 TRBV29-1 SVDREGVRETQY
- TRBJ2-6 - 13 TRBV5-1 ASSLAVSGANVLT
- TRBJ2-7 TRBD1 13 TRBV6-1 ASSNQVGQGYEQY
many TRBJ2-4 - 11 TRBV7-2 ASSSGQRNIQY
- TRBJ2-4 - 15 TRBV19 ASRSFGGSTGKDIQY
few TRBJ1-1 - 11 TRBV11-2 ASSLRGGTEAF
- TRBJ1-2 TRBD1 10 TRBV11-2 ASSPPGGSYT
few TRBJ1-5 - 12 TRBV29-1 SVTAGGFNQPQH
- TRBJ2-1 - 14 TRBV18 ASSPEDLNSYNEQF
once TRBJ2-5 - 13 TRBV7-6 ASSLALQSVQTQY
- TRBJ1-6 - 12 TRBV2 ASTLERGNSPLH
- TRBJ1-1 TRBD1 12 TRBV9 ASSPGQEGPEAF
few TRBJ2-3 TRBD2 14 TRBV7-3 ASSLGLAEITDTQY
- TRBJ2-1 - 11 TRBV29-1 SVDRTWNNEQF
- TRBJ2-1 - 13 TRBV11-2 ASSSTTASYNEQF
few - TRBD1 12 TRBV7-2 ASSLAGQGNIQY
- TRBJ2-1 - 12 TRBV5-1 ASSRAGDDNEQF
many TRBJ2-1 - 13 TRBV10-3 AISRTSRGYNEQF
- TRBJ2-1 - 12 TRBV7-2 ASSLGRSSGEQF
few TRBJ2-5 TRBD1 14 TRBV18 ASSPSLTGGQETQY
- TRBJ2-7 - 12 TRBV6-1 ASRIRDGTYEQY
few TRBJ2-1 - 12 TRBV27 ASTLTSSYNEQF
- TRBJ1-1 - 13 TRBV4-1 ASSQDPQGNTEAF
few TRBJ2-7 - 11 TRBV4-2 ASSSRDSYEQY
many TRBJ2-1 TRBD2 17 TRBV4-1 ASSRGLAYGLGFNNEQF
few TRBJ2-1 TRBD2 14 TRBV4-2 ASSQPLAGGGHEQF
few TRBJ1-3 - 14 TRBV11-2 ASSLVAGGSGNTIY
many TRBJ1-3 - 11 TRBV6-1 AGTSGPGNTIY